What follows describes a single T cell receptor (beta chain). Its antigen remains unidentified. No much larger clone exists at a distance of one base, and base qualities are not known. The sample originates from a study of cytomegalovirus exposure and HLA in healthy donors (dated by TCRdb to the late 2010s). Study-level background: An earlier analysis of 550 to 700 of the donors reported about 250 Gb of sequence data and more than 90 million unique TCR beta sequences from about 179 million T cells. Besides the first cohort of roughly 640 subjects, a separate validation cohort made up of roughly 130 different subjects was used. Roughly five DR-DQ haplotypes were handled as single units for association and clustering, since linkage in the cohort was strong. A later analysis re-examined previously published TCR beta repertoires from hundreds of donors and added high-resolution HLA genotyping to investigate patterns of TCR occurrence. The number of donors typed differed by locus, with roughly 629-640 for A, B, C, DRB1 and DQB1, approximately 500 for DQA1, over 600 for DPA1, and some 470 for DPB1. HLA typing included class I and class II loci at four-digit resolution. Of the 350 to 450 genotyped donors, 65% to 90% fell in the genetic ancestry cluster associated with self-reported Caucasian donors. The study profiled the T cell repertoires of some 610 subjects by immunosequencing and related them to cytomegalovirus serostatus. Rather than drawing on any new phenotypic data, the later analysis identified candidate immune exposures from TCR beta sequences and the way those sequences occurred across donors. The study combined high-throughput TCR immunosequencing, statistical association of individual TCRs with disease status, and machine learning to predict cytomegalovirus infection status. About 320 gigabases of sequencing data and 78 million or so unique TCR sequences were included in an early release covering about 600 HLA-typed donors. A later genetic analysis took genome-wide SNP genotypes for 398 of the 666 donors and used that subset as a discovery cohort. All discovery cohort repertoires had been generated using a single sequencing platform. An earlier analysis of about 600 of the donors used high-throughput TCR beta sequencing to judge whether each TCR beta V gene segment behaved as functional or pseudogenic. The study was designed to test whether signatures of past pathogen exposure could be identified by cataloging public T cell receptors. Across 300 to 400 genotyped donors of the cohort, an average of roughly 230,000 unique TCR beta nucleotide sequences per donor were sequenced, and roughly 20% of those sequences were non-productive. Donor age, sex, ethnicity and CMV serostatus were collected together with the repertoire data. The full study reports these points: Because HLA typing was unavailable for some donors at each locus, only the typed subset was used in association tests. In this cohort, only TCR beta chains were sequenced, and detectable features were limited by the absence of alpha or paired-chain data. A later genetic analysis reported fewer N-insertions in productive TCRs among donors in an Asian-associated ancestry cluster than the approximately 670-donor mean. A later genetic analysis associated a missense DCLRE1C variant with V-gene and J-gene trimming of TCR beta chains, and an independent cohort replicated the association. Several of the top co-occurrence clusters appeared to be linked to parvovirus B19, influenza, CMV and Epstein-Barr virus, according to a later analysis. A cluster of highly shared sequence variants was judged likely to represent a technical artifact of the sequencing pipeline. The 87-base-pair reads could not distinguish some IMGT-functional V segments, including TRBV6-2 and TRBV6-3, so those segments were excluded. At a false discovery rate of 0.05, a later analysis linked 15,000 to 20,000 TCR beta sequences to specific HLA alleles. The authors suggested that the approach could potentially be generalized to other disease states and immunological phenotypes. Correlated functional status among segregating V segments might be attributable to linkage disequilibrium, but an unknown experimental factor could not be ruled out. Most TCR sequences were seen in very few donors, while some public TCRs were found in many individuals. In an earlier analysis of some 500 of the donors, most TCR beta V segments appeared in productive rearrangements about 87% or about 30% of the time, broadly matching IMGT annotations. Most CMV-associated TCR beta chains appeared to be HLA-restricted in a later analysis, and the HLA associations seemed to be driven largely by CMV exposure. In a later analysis, TCR association rates were found to vary across HLA loci, with the most associated TCRs seen for DRB1 alleles and the fewest for HLA-C alleles. The classifier was reported to diagnose cytomegalovirus status with high specificity and sensitivity in both the original cohort and the validation cohort. The study gave a list of around 170 TCR beta chains associated with cytomegalovirus. Because counts were too low, 15 to 20 rarely observed V segments, including chromosome 9 orphons, were left out of the earlier analysis of over 550 of the donors. The presence/absence analyses assumed that sequencing depth was roughly uniform across donors, and that assumption may not be true. A further reported finding was that TCR beta sequences accurately predicted the HLA-A and HLA-B alleles for most subjects in the first cohort. In vitro tests confirmed that three of the cytomegalovirus-associated TCR beta chains recognize cytomegalovirus antigens. For the cohort, immune exposure information was limited to CMV serostatus. In a later analysis, HLA-associated TCR beta chains showed more clonal expansion and lower generation probabilities than non-associated chains that were equally common. When HLA alleles, especially DR and DQ, strongly co-occurred, TCR associations were difficult to assign to individual alleles.

Ends trimmed: V by 0 bases, J by 4 bases; bases unmatched to a gene: 2. Reading from cysteine to phenylalanine, the CDR3 counts 13 amino acids. The DNA shown is the 39-base CDR3, in frame from base 1. The CDR1 and CDR2 encoded by the germline V gene are SQVTM and ANQGSEA. The cohort consisted of 650 to 700 healthy bone marrow donors. At the time of sampling, all cohort members were nominally healthy, though unrecorded immune exposures were likely present. The donor was CMV seropositive and belonged to the group of about 290 seropositive cohort members. A peripheral blood sample was collected from each donor, and TCR beta sequencing was performed on peripheral blood mononuclear cells. The Qiagen DNeasy Blood Extraction Kit was used to extract genomic DNA from the blood cell samples. The library was prepared using the immunoSEQ multiplex PCR assay. The multiplex PCR relied on a mix of 60 forward primers for TCR Vbeta segments and 13 reverse primers for TCR Jbeta segments. The CDR3 region of rearranged TCR beta genes was amplified from genomic DNA with a multiplex PCR assay. The amplified TCR beta libraries were sequenced on the Illumina HiSeq System as 87-base-pair reads. From the authors' description of their analysis: Across the 500 to 750 repertoires, a later analysis counted tens of millions of unique TCR beta chains, roughly 11 million of which were shared by at least two donors. Raw reads were error-corrected and collapsed into unique sequences with a nearest-neighbor algorithm that merged closely related sequences to remove PCR and sequencing errors. V, D and J gene segments were assigned by aligning CDR3 sequences to IMGT reference sequences. For a sequence to be retained, a match of at least six nucleotides was required to both a V gene segment and a J gene segment. Rearrangements were called productive when the CDR3 lacked stop codons and stayed in frame with V and J; all others were non-productive. Following IMGT convention, CDR3 was defined as the stretch from the second conserved V-encoded cysteine up to the conserved J-encoded phenylalanine. The earlier analysis of 500 to 650 of the donors excluded any sequence lacking an unambiguous match to a single V gene segment. In an earlier analysis of approximately 590 of the donors, a V segment was called functional when productive rearrangements were above 56.7%, and segregating when the standard deviation between donors exceeded 5%. A statistical classification framework was built to diagnose cytomegalovirus status from the catalog of TCR beta chain sequences. In a later analysis, TCR nucleotide sequences were compared against IMGT/GENE-DB human TR gene sequences so that V and J genes could be assigned. Using the TCRdist pipeline, a later analysis assigned CDR3 sequences along with most-parsimonious VDJ recombination scenarios. In a later analysis, each TCR beta chain was defined by its CDR3 amino acid sequence together with its V-gene family, and reads without a unique V-gene family were excluded. A later analysis removed 592 highly shared, low-generation-probability nucleotide sequences to deal with suspected cross-contamination and a sequencing artifact. In a later analysis, a clonal expansion index was calculated for each public chain from normalized within-repertoire ranks of inferred template counts. A later analysis computed generation probabilities with a VDJ recombination model fitted to out-of-frame rearrangements, and checked the results against IGoR. Hypergeometric tests were used in a later analysis to score TCR-TCR, TCR-HLA and TCR-CMV co-occurrence, with a repertoire-size bias correction applied to the TCR pairs. In a later analysis, false discovery rates were estimated by permuting HLA or CMV assignments 20 times. In a later analysis, co-occurring TCRs were grouped using DBSCAN, and TCRdist sequence similarity was added for clustering within HLA-allele-positive subsets. Repertoires with fewer than 30,000 or more than 120,000 public chains were left out of co-occurrence clustering, as were four to six repertoires with anomalous nucleotide sharing. TCRdb carries this immuneACCESS record with in-frame sequences only. Its versions omit some clonotypes, under half of them owing to an unresolved V gene in the studies checked, with the rest unexplained. V and J calls and clone size are those listed in that table; D and trimming were worked out from the DNA. Present in this sample are 150,000 to 200,000 clones, approximately 84% of which were seen just once. The ten largest clones take up around 7% of the sample.

Material for sequencing was PBMCs. In this chain, TRBV29-1 is recombined with TRBJ1-1; 7 bases in the junction line up with TRBD1. The origin of this receptor is a woman between 40 and 55 years old in good health and CMV-seropositive. In nucleotides, the sequence is TGCAGCGTTGAAGAAGGGGGCGGCACTGAAGCTTTCTTT. Translated, this gives CSVEEGGGTEAFF.